One sample yielded the 7 T cell receptor beta chains listed below, sequenced in a study of blood T cell repertoires in COVID-19. Generated by immunoSEQ multiplex PCR, the TCRdb table keeps only in-frame clones and is missing some. The repertoire consists of 200,000 to 250,000 clones, with around 90% occurring once and the leading ten covering approximately 1.5%. Input material: peripheral blood. The origin of the receptors is a man between 18 and 29 years old with active or convalescent COVID-19.

This sequence joins TRBV27 and TRBJ2-3; 10 positions match TRBD2. V lost 7 bases, J lost 4 bases, and 8 bases stayed unmatched. Germline V gene sequence: CDR1 MNHEY, CDR2 SMNVEV (reference sequence). CDR3 length equals 15 residues. CDR3 DNA: TGTGCCAGCACCAGTAGCGGGAGGATCTCAGATACGCAGTATTTT. The encoded protein is CASTSSGRISDTQYF.

The rearrangement links TRBV2 to TRBJ2-3; 12 nucleotides agree with TRBD1. The CDR3 contains 15 residues. The V segment lost 6 bases and the J segment 4 bases; nucleotides outside the gene matches: 5. Per the germline V gene, CDR1 is SNHLY and CDR2 is FYNNEI. This CDR3 reads CASSRDRGPSDTQYF. The CDR3 DNA sequence: TGTGCCAGCAGCCGGGACAGGGGGCCGTCAGATACGCAGTATTTT.

This chain uses TRBV30 with TRBJ1-3, with D possibly being TRBD1 (5 bases). Germline V gives CDR1 GTSNPN, CDR2 SVGIG (reference sequence). V shed 0 bases and J shed 8 bases, with 14 bases lying between them. The CDR3 has 14 residues. For the CDR3, the DNA is TGTGCCTGGAGTGTAGTGGCAGGGAAGGACACCATATATTTT. Protein: CAWSVVAGKDTIYF.

The chain couples TRBV15 to TRBJ1-4, with D tentatively TRBD1 (6 bases). This CDR3 has 13 residues. From germline, CDR1 is LNHNV and CDR2 YYDKDF (reference sequence). Trimming pared 8 bases from V and 4 bases from J, leaving 11 bases between. CDR3 DNA: TGTGCCACCCGAGGGACACATAATGAAAAACTGTTTTTT. Protein: CATRGTHNEKLFF.

The CDR3: CASSEGYGTGGTEAFF. CDR3 nucleotides: TGTGCCAGCAGTGAGGGGTACGGGACAGGGGGCACTGAAGCTTTCTTT. This rearrangement joins TRBV2 to TRBJ1-1; 11 nucleotides line up with TRBD1. Germline values: CDR1 SNHLY, CDR2 FYNNEI. Germline trimming cut 3 bases from V and 4 bases from J; bases unmatched to any gene: 7. The CDR3 runs to 16 residues.

The rearrangement uses TRBV24-1 and TRBJ2-3; 9 nucleotides align to TRBD2. The junction had 5 bases not matched to a gene; V was cut back by 1 base and J by 1 base. Germline V lookup: CDR1 KGHDR, CDR2 SFDVKD. CDR3 size: 17 residues. The CDR3 spells CATSDFRSSGGTDTQYF. DNA of the CDR3: TGTGCCACCAGTGATTTCAGGTCTAGCGGGGGCACAGATACGCAGTATTTT.

The chain has TRBV11-2 and TRBJ1-1; 10 bases are shared with TRBD1. This CDR3 is built from 16 residues. The ends lost 1 base at V and 3 bases at J; junction bases unmatched: 5. Germline V lookup: CDR1 SGHAT, CDR2 FQNNGV. The CDR3 loop reads CASSLGGGTGDTEAFF. In nucleotides, the CDR3 is TGTGCCAGCAGCTTAGGAGGCGGGACAGGGGACACTGAAGCTTTCTTT.